This T cell receptor (beta chain) was captured by sequencing in a study of spatial heterogeneity in lung cancer. Study context: Alpha-chain detections were consistently fewer than beta-chain detections among the sequences. The study observed each unique TCR and UMI combination more than ten times on average in raw reads.

This clonotype was seen only a few times. As for time point: sample taken at primary tumor resection. Frozen PBMC, nontumor lung or tumor provided whole RNA, which was sequenced unsorted. The donors, about 78 patients with untreated early-stage non-small cell lung cancer, provided the samples. TCR cDNA molecules each carried a unique molecular identifier. TCRdb reanalysed the 5' RACE reads using MiXCR and keeps one entry per CDR3 protein. Here the sample spans about 38,000 distinct CDR3 sequences, approximately 7.5% being singletons. Trimming cost V 5 bases and J 6 bases, with 13 bases left between them. Germline values: CDR1 SGHTA, CDR2 FQGTGA. This CDR3 is 14 amino acids long.

The chain employs TRBV7-3 and TRBJ2-2; D not certain. The origin of this receptor is a male donor with early-stage non-small cell lung cancer. The sample was PBMCs, taken at surgery. The CDR3 nucleotides read TGTGCCAGCAGCGCCGGCCCATCGGCCGGGGAGCTGTTTTTT. It encodes CASSAGPSAGELFF. The entire variable domain, with the rest obtained from reference TRBV7-3 and TRBJ2-2, is as follows: GAGVSQTPSNKVTEKGKYVELRCDPISGHTALYWYRQSLGQGPEFLIYFQGTGAADDSGLPNDRFFAVRPEGSVSTLKIQRTERGDSAVYLCASSAGPSAGELFFGEGSRLTVL.